The 19 T cell receptor beta chains below come from one sample, sequenced in a study of OX40 agonist ivuxolimab in advanced cancers. Assay used: immunoSEQ multiplex PCR; TCRdb lists only in-frame clones, some missing. Among 35,000 to 45,000 clones listed, roughly nine tenths were seen once. Sequencing was performed on CD4+ or CD8+ T cells sorted from blood, taken in a trial of the OX40 agonist ivuxolimab. The receptors were gathered from an adult with an advanced solid tumor such as melanoma, head and neck, liver or kidney cancer.

This clone has just a few counts. The chain employs TRBV5-4 and TRBJ2-5; D ambiguous. The CDR3 has 14 residues. Deletions cut 0 bases from V and 5 bases from J, with 11 bases between. The germline V gene encodes CDR1 SGHNT and CDR2 YYREEE (reference sequence). In DNA, the CDR3 is TGTGCCAGCAGCTTGGGTAGCAGGCGGGAGACCCAGTACTTC. It yields the protein CASSLGSRRETQYF.

The J gene is TRBJ2-7, the V gene TRBV27, with TRBD2 matching over 13 bases. CDR3 length equals 16 residues. Germline assignment: CDR1 MNHEY and CDR2 SMNVEV (reference sequence). V lost 5 bases, J lost 2 bases, and 6 bases stayed unmatched. The CDR3: CASSRTSGRIPYEQYF. CDR3 DNA sequence: TGTGCCAGCAGTCGGACTAGCGGGAGAATACCCTACGAGCAGTACTTC.

This clone was found a few times. V is TRBV27 and J is TRBJ2-3; TRBD2 agrees at 9 bases. V was clipped by 3 bases and J by 3 bases; unmatched bases: 16. The germline gives CDR1 MNHEY, CDR2 SMNVEV (reference sequence). The CDR3 loop spans 19 amino acids. The CDR3, as DNA: TGTGCCAGCAGTTTTGGGGGCAGGATAGCGGGGGTGTTAACAGATACGCAGTATTTT. Protein sequence: CASSFGGRIAGVLTDTQYF.

CDR3 amino acids: CASSYWPSGRGNEQFF. In nucleotides, the CDR3 is TGTGCCAGCAGTTACTGGCCTAGCGGGAGGGGCAATGAGCAGTTCTTC. The J gene is TRBJ2-1, the V gene TRBV6-5; 12 bases line up with TRBD2. Germline CDR1 and CDR2: MNHEY and SVGAGI. V gave up 1 base and J gave up 6 bases; unmatched junction bases: 4. The CDR3 loop spans 16 amino acids.

The chain uses TRBV2 and TRBJ1-2, with TRBD1 identical over 10 bases. This CDR3 contains 13 residues. The V segment lost 5 bases and the J segment 7 bases; nucleotides outside the gene matches: 4. Germline CDR1 SNHLY, CDR2 FYNNEI. The CDR3 DNA reads as TGTGCCAGCAGTCGGACAGGGGGGGGTGGCTACACCTTC. The encoded protein is CASSRTGGGGYTF. Variable domain in full (rest from reference TRBV2 and TRBJ1-2): EPEVTQTPSHQVTQMGQEVILRCVPISNHLYFYWYRQILGQKVEFLVSFYNNEISEKSEIFDDQFSVERPDGSNFTLKIRSTKLEDSAMYFCASSRTGGGGYTFGSGTRLTVV.

The chain has TRBV5-4 and TRBJ2-5, with D possibly called TRBD1 or TRBD2 (5 bases each). V lost 4 bases, J lost 1 base, and 11 bases lay in between. The germline CDR1 and CDR2 sequences are SGHNT and YYREEE (reference sequence). This CDR3 has 14 residues. As DNA, the CDR3 is TGTGCCAGCAGCCTCTCAGGGACCCAAGAGACCCAGTACTTC. Translation: CASSLSGTQETQYF.

This clone was seen only once. The chain has TRBV5-4 and TRBJ2-7, with 8 bases lining up with TRBD1. After removal of 4 bases from V and 0 bases from J, the junction contained 15 bases not matched to a gene. Germline CDR1 reads SGHNT; CDR2 reads YYREEE (reference sequence). CDR3 length: 18 amino acids. This CDR3 is CASSPRFQTGGSSYEQYF. DNA for the CDR3: TGTGCCAGCAGCCCACGCTTTCAAACAGGGGGAAGCTCCTACGAGCAGTACTTC.

The chain joins TRBV7-9 to TRBJ1-1, with D possibly being TRBD1 (5 bases). Germline CDR1 and CDR2: SEHNR and FQNEAQ (reference sequence). The length of the CDR3 is 13 residues. Trimming left V 5 bases short and J 0 bases short, with 7 bases between. The CDR3 nucleotides read TGTGCCAGCAGCATGGGACTGAACACTGAAGCTTTCTTT. Residues: CASSMGLNTEAFF.

The gene calls are TRBV28 and TRBJ2-1; 9 bases fit TRBD1. Per the germline V gene, CDR1 is MDHEN and CDR2 is SYDVKM. The CDR3 consists of 15 residues. J lost 5 bases, V lost 6 bases, and 8 bases had no gene match. Here the CDR3 DNA reads TGTGCCAGCAGCACAGGGGGCCAAACTAACAATGAGCAGTTCTTC. Protein sequence: CASSTGGQTNNEQFF.

The chain recombines TRBV6-7 with TRBJ1-5; 10 bases map to TRBD1. TRBV6-7 belongs to the ORF category, with a function that is uncertain. This CDR3 has 16 amino acids. J was trimmed by 1 base and V by 6 bases; bases with no gene match: 6. The CDR3 bases are TGTGCCAGCAGGGCAAGGACAGGGGGAAGCAATCAGCCCCAGCATTTT. This translates into CASRARTGGSNQPQHF.

V is TRBV23-1 and J is TRBJ2-7, with D unclear. TRBV23-1 is an ORF, with its function uncertain. V was clipped by 6 bases and J by 3 bases, with 15 bases between them. The CDR3 sequence is 14 residues long. The CDR3 DNA reads TGCGCCAGCAGCCCCGACAAGGACGGCTACGAGCAGTACTTC. Translated: CASSPDKDGYEQYF.

This sequence joins TRBV7-2 and TRBJ2-6; unclear D gene. CDR3 length: 15 residues. Trimming removed 3 bases at V and 4 bases at J, with 10 bases between. The germline CDR1 and CDR2 sequences are SGHTA and FQGNSA. Written as DNA, the CDR3 is TGTGCCAGCAGCTTCCGGCTTACCGGGGCCAACGTCCTGACTTTC. It specifies CASSFRLTGANVLTF. The full variable domain, in which reference TRBV7-2 and TRBJ2-6 provide the parts outside the CDR3, is GAGVSQSPSNKVTEKGKDVELRCDPISGHTALYWYRQSLGQGLEFLIYFQGNSAPDKSGLPSDRFSAERTGGSVSTLTIQRTQQEDSAVYLCASSFRLTGANVLTFGAGSRLTVL.

This chain joins TRBV5-1 and TRBJ2-3, with 9 bases fitting TRBD1. Germline V gene data show CDR1 as SGHRS and CDR2 as YFSETQ. This CDR3 comprises 13 residues. Trimming cost V 4 bases and J 3 bases; bases outside gene matches: 0. The chain's CDR3 is CASSGQGTDTQYF. CDR3 coding DNA: TGCGCCAGCAGCGGACAGGGGACAGATACGCAGTATTTT.

The chain recombines TRBV28 with TRBJ2-5; D call uncertain. The CDR3 is 12 amino acids. The germline CDR1 and CDR2 sequences are MDHEN and SYDVKM. V was clipped by 5 bases and J by 2 bases, with 6 bases between them. The CDR3 is CASSNPQETQYF. CDR3 bases: TGTGCCAGCAGTAACCCTCAAGAGACCCAGTACTTC.

The V call is TRBV7-3, the J call TRBJ2-3, with TRBD2 as a possible D gene (6 bases). V lost 5 bases, J lost 4 bases, and 16 bases lay in between. Germline V gene sequence: CDR1 SGHTA, CDR2 FQGTGA. CDR3 length equals 15 residues. The CDR3 DNA follows: TGTGCCAGCAGCCCGGGACTCGGGGGTCCAGATACGCAGTATTTT. The encoded protein is CASSPGLGGPDTQYF.

The genes are TRBV23-1 and TRBJ1-5; 8 bases align to TRBD1. TRBV23-1 is known as an ORF, though its function is uncertain. This CDR3 is 15 amino acids long. V lost 4 bases, J lost 6 bases, and 8 bases stayed unmatched. CDR3 nucleotide sequence: TGCGCCAGCAGTCCCAGTGACAGGGGTTGTCAGCCCCAGCATTTT. It encodes CASSPSDRGCQPQHF.

The chain couples TRBV19 to TRBJ1-5, with D unclear. The CDR3 loop spans 13 amino acids. CDR1 LNHDA and CDR2 SQIVND come from the germline V gene (reference sequence). The V gene lost 0 bases and the J gene lost 4 bases, with 4 bases spanning the gap. As DNA, the CDR3 is TGTGCCAGTAGTATAGAGAGGAATCAGCCCCAGCATTTT. This sequence encodes CASSIERNQPQHF.

The CDR3 bases are TGTGCCATCAGTAAGGGACTAGCGGTACAAGAGACCCAGTACTTC. Translated, it gives CAISKGLAVQETQYF. The chain couples TRBV10-3 to TRBJ2-5, with TRBD2 identical over 11 bases. Germline-derived CDR1 and CDR2 are ENHRY and SYGVKD. Germline trimming cut 5 bases from V and 2 bases from J; bases unmatched to any gene: 4. This CDR3 is built from 15 residues.

The chain recombines TRBV5-1 with TRBJ2-7; TRBD2 aligns across 8 bases. Germline V gene lookup returns CDR1 SGHRS and CDR2 YFSETQ. The CDR3 runs to 20 residues. V shed 4 bases, J shed 0 bases, and the junction held 21 bases outside the gene matches. CDR3 nucleotide sequence: TGCGCCAGCAGCCCGACGTCCCCGCCGGTCATAGCGGGGACCTCCTACGAGCAGTACTTC. Translating gives CASSPTSPPVIAGTSYEQYF. The variable domain in full, with the rest retrieved from reference TRBV5-1 and TRBJ2-7, is KAGVTQTPRYLIKTRGQQVTLSCSPISGHRSVSWYQQTPGQGLQFLFEYFSETQRNKGNFPGRFSGRQFSNSRSEMNVSTLELGDSALYLCASSPTSPPVIAGTSYEQYFGPGTRLTVT.